What follows describes a single T cell receptor (beta chain). The germline V gene has CDR1 MNHEY and CDR2 SVGEGT. The V end lost 0 bases, the J end lost 8 bases, and 10 bases lay between the germline ends. CDR3 size: 14 residues. The source of the sample is a study of blood T cell repertoires in COVID-19. The overall study: Acute-phase and convalescent COVID-19 samples originated in the United States, Italy and Spain. Nucleic acid was either cDNA or gDNA, and it came from T cells, B-cell-depleted T cells, or PBMCs.

Under the authors' procedure: For nucleated cells, counts were estimated from reference gene primer amplification. This table comes from immunoSEQ multiplex PCR, and its TCRdb copy is limited to in-frame clones, with some not included. Clonal size and the V and J genes are those of that table, whereas D and trimming came from the DNA. The sample records a few hundred thousand clones, roughly 87% being singletons. This clonotype was obtained from a woman between 35 and 50 years old who had recovered from COVID-19. The V and J genes are TRBV6-2 or TRBV6-3 and TRBJ2-2; D uncertain. The sample was peripheral blood. The CDR3 region is CASSYSSVPGELFF. CDR3 nucleotides: TGTGCCAGCAGTTACTCGAGCGTTCCGGGGGAGCTGTTTTTT.